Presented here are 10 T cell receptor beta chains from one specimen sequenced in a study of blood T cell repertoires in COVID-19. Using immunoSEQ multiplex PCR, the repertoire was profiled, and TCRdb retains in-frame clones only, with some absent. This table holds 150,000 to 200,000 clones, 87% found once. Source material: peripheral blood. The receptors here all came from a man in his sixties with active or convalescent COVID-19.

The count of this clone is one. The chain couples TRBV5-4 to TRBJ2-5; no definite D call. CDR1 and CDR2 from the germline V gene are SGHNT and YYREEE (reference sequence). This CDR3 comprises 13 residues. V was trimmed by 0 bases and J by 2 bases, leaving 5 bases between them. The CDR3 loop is CASSLGAQETQYF. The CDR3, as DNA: TGTGCCAGCAGCTTGGGGGCGCAAGAGACCCAGTACTTC.

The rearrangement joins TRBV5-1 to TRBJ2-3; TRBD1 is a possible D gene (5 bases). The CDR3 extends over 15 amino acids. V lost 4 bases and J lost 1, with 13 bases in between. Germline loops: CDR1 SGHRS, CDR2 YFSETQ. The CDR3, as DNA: TGCGCCAGCAGCGATCCCCAAGGGGGCACAGATACGCAGTATTTT. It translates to CASSDPQGGTDTQYF.

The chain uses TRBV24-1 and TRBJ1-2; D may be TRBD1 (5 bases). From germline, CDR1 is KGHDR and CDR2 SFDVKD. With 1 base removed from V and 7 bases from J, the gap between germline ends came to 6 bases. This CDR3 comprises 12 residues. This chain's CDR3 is CATSDFRVGYTF. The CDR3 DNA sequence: TGTGCCACCAGTGATTTCAGGGTTGGCTACACCTTC.

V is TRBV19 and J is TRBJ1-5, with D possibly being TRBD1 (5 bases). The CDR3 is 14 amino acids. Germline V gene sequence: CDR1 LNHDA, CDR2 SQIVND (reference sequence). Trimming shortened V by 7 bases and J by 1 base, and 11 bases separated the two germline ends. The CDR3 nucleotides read TGTGCCAGTACCCACCCAGGGAGCAATCAGCCCCAGCATTTT. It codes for CASTHPGSNQPQHF.

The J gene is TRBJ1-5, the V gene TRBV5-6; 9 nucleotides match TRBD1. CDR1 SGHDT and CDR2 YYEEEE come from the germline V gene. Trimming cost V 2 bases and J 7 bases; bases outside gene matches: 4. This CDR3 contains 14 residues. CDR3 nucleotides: TGTGCCAGCAGCTTCGACAGGGGGAGGCAGCCCCAGCATTTT. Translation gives CASSFDRGRQPQHF.

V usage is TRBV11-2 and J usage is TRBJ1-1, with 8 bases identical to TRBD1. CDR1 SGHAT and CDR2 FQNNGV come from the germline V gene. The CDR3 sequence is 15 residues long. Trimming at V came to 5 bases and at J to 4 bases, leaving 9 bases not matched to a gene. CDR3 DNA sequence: TGTGCCAGCAGCACCAAACTAGACAGGGGCACTGAAGCTTTCTTT. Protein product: CASSTKLDRGTEAFF.

In DNA, the CDR3 is TGCGCCAGCAGCCAAGGTGTAGGGACAGCTGTTGGCTACACCTTC. It is translated as CASSQGVGTAVGYTF. The gene calls are TRBV4-1 and TRBJ1-2; 7 bases are shared with TRBD1. Germline values: CDR1 MGHRA, CDR2 YSYEKL. The CDR3 loop spans 15 amino acids. Germline trimming cut 1 base from V and 7 bases from J; bases unmatched to any gene: 9.

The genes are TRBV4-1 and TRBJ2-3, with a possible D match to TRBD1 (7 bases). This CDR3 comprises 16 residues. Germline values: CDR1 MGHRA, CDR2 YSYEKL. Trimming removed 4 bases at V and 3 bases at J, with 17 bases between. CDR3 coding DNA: TGCGCCAGCAGCCCCCGCGGGACAGACAGGACAGATACGCAGTATTTT. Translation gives CASSPRGTDRTDTQYF.

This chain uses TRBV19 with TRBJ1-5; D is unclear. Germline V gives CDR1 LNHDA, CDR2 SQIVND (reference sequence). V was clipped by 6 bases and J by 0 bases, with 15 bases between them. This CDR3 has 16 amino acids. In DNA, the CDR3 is TGTGCCAGTAGCCCCGGACGCGGGAATAGCAATCAGCCCCAGCATTTT. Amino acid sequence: CASSPGRGNSNQPQHF.

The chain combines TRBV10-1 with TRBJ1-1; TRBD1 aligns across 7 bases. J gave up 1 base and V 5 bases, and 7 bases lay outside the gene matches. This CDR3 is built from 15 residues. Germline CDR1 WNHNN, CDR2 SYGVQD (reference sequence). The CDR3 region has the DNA TGCGCCAGCAGTCTCAGGACAGGCGCGAACACTGAAGCTTTCTTT. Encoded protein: CASSLRTGANTEAFF.